The 29 T cell receptor beta chains listed next were all sequenced from one sample in a study of glioma-infiltrating T cells (dated by TCRdb to the mid-2010s). The sequencing machine was an Illumina MiSeq. TCR alpha and beta CDR3 regions were amplified with the iRepertoire nested amplicon-rescue multiplex PCR (arm-PCR) platform from RNA. TCRdb's own reprocessing of the public reads used fastp at Q25 and MiXCR and kept productive beta chains. Under each unique CDR3 protein, matching rows form one entry showing the most common genes and DNA. This sample has over 140,000 distinct CDR3 sequences in its table, and around 40% of those were observed once. 20% of the sample rests with the top ten. The sample comprised glioma tissue, nonneoplastic brain tissue, or PBMCs (not recorded which). The source of these receptors is a human donor with low-grade glioma or glioblastoma, undergoing nonglioma brain surgery, or in good health (not recorded which).

This clonotype was counted only a few times. The chain has TRBV6-1 and TRBJ2-3, with D unresolved. There are 12 residues in the CDR3. Trimming cost V 5 bases and J 2 bases, with 5 bases left between them. CDR1 and CDR2 from the germline V gene are MNHNS and SASEGT. The CDR3 DNA reads as TGTGCCAGCAGTTCGGTCACAGATACGCAGTATTTT. It codes for CASSSVTDTQYF.

The chain carries TRBV28 and TRBJ1-2; TRBD1 is a possible D gene (5 bases). V was shortened by 7 bases and J by 10 bases, with 13 bases between the two germline ends. Germline V CDR1 and CDR2: MDHEN, SYDVKM. CDR3 length: 11 amino acids. The CDR3: CASMRGQVYTF. The CDR3 nucleotides read TGTGCCAGCATGAGGGGTCAGGTCTACACCTTC.

This clonotype was recorded many times. The J gene is TRBJ2-3, the V gene TRBV20-1; a weak D match, TRBD2 (6 bases). V dropped 6 bases and J dropped 5 bases, with 9 bases sitting between them. Germline CDR1 reads DFQATT; CDR2 reads SNEGSKA (reference sequence). CDR3 length equals 11 residues. CDR3 residues: CSAGTGDTQYF. As DNA, the CDR3 is TGCAGTGCCGGGACTGGAGATACGCAGTATTTT.

This clonotype was seen repeatedly, ten times or more. The genes are TRBV6-4 and TRBJ2-3, with 8 bases lining up with TRBD2. Germline CDR1 reads MRHNA; CDR2 reads SNTAGT. The CDR3 runs to 14 residues. Germline trimming cut 3 bases from V and 1 base from J; bases unmatched to any gene: 0. The CDR3 bases are TGTGCCAGCAGTGAGCGGGGGGGCACAGATACGCAGTATTTT. Amino acids: CASSERGGTDTQYF.

This clonotype showed up just a few times. The chain uses TRBV6-2 or TRBV6-3 and TRBJ1-6; TRBD1 is a possible D gene (5 bases). The CDR3 loop spans 15 amino acids. The germline V and J ends were trimmed by 5 bases and 5 bases, with 13 bases remaining between them. Looked up from germline, CDR1 is MNHEY and CDR2 is SVGEGT. The CDR3, as DNA: TGTGCCAGCAGTCCTCAATGGGGGGATAATTCACCCCTCCACTTT. Translating gives CASSPQWGDNSPLHF.

The chain recombines TRBV4-2 with TRBJ2-7; TRBD2 might be the D (5 bases). This CDR3 has 15 residues. Trimming stripped 4 bases from V and 5 bases from J, with 18 bases between. Germline CDR1 and CDR2: LGHNA and YNFKEQ. CDR3 amino acids: CASSRERSYGHEQYF. For the CDR3, the DNA is TGTGCCAGCAGCCGTGAGCGGTCCTACGGCCACGAGCAGTACTTC.

The chain employs TRBV11-2 and TRBJ2-3; TRBD1 or TRBD2 may be the D gene (5 bases each). With 5 bases removed from V and 0 bases from J, the gap between germline ends came to 12 bases. This CDR3 region has 15 residues. Germline-derived CDR1 and CDR2 are SGHAT and FQNNGV. In nucleotides, the CDR3 is TGTGCCAGCAGCCTTATTCGGGACAGCACAGATACGCAGTATTTT. Translation gives CASSLIRDSTDTQYF.

The J gene is TRBJ2-1, the V gene TRBV27; 13 bases align to TRBD2. Germline V gene data show CDR1 as MNHEY and CDR2 as SMNVEV (reference sequence). The CDR3 runs to 19 residues. V dropped 8 bases and J dropped 2; count of bases not matched to a gene: 15. The DNA for the CDR3 is TGTGCCAGCGGTCGCCGAGGGGGGACTAGCGGGATAACCTACAATGAGCAGTTCTTC. It is translated as CASGRRGGTSGITYNEQFF.

The rearrangement links TRBV20-1 to TRBJ2-1; D perhaps matches TRBD1 (6 bases). The ends were cut back, 3 bases at V and 8 bases at J, with 14 bases in the middle. The germline V gene encodes CDR1 DFQATT and CDR2 SNEGSKA (reference sequence). The CDR3 totals 13 residues. The CDR3 here is CSASGTLSYEQFF. In DNA, the CDR3 is TGCAGTGCTAGCGGGACACTCTCCTATGAGCAGTTCTTC.

Only a few counts were recorded for this clonotype. V and J are TRBV2 and TRBJ1-4; D not certain. The CDR3 spans 15 residues. Trimming took 5 bases from V and 3 from J, leaving 13 bases between them. The germline V gene has CDR1 SNHLY and CDR2 FYNNEI. Here the CDR3 DNA reads TGTGCCAGCAGTTTCGACGGCGATTCTAATGAAAAACTGTTTTTT. Translated: CASSFDGDSNEKLFF.

The table lists this clonotype with a count of one. The rearrangement links TRBV6-2 or TRBV6-3 to TRBJ2-5; weak D call: TRBD1 (5 bases). Germline CDR1 and CDR2: MNHEY and SVGEGT. The CDR3 consists of 13 residues. Between the trimmed V and J ends, which lost 7 bases and 1 base, there was a span of 10 bases. The CDR3: CASTPDSQETQYF. In nucleotides, the CDR3 is TGTGCCAGCACTCCAGACAGCCAAGAGACCCAGTACTTC.

The CDR3 loop is CSARDWSGDGYTF. The CDR3 DNA is TGCAGTGCTAGAGATTGGTCAGGGGATGGCTACACCTTC. The chain recombines TRBV20-1 with TRBJ1-2, with D possibly TRBD1 on 6 matching bases. V was pared by 0 bases and J by 6 bases, with 11 bases between. Germline values: CDR1 DFQATT, CDR2 SNEGSKA (reference sequence). The CDR3 has 13 residues.

The sample holds many counts of this clonotype. The chain joins TRBV6-1 to TRBJ2-7; 10 bases agree with TRBD1. The CDR3 length is 14 residues. Losses at the gene ends were 6 bases for V and 2 bases for J; bases not matched to a gene: 4. CDR1 is MNHNS, CDR2 SASEGT, per germline. The DNA for the CDR3 is TGTGCCAGCAGAGGACAGGGGGGAGCCTACGAGCAGTACTTC. Translated: CASRGQGGAYEQYF.

This clonotype appeared a few times. The chain combines TRBV20-1 with TRBJ2-1; 8 bases line up with TRBD2. CDR3 length: 15 residues. V dropped 5 bases and J dropped 4; count of bases not matched to a gene: 10. Germline CDR1 is DFQATT and CDR2 is SNEGSKA (reference sequence). The CDR3 DNA follows: TGCAGTGCTCAAAGGGTAGCGGGATCTTACAATGAGCAGTTCTTC. Translating gives CSAQRVAGSYNEQFF.

The genes are TRBV28 and TRBJ1-1; D possibly corresponds to TRBD1 (5 bases). CDR1 and CDR2 from the germline V gene are MDHEN and SYDVKM. Trimming removed 7 bases from V and 3 bases from J, with 15 bases in between. The CDR3 covers 14 residues. The DNA of the CDR3 is TGTGCCAGCATTGAGGGGCGTTTGGACACTGAAGCTTTCTTT. Its protein is CASIEGRLDTEAFF.

A few counts support this clonotype. The chain has TRBV7-9 and TRBJ2-1, with TRBD2 matching over 7 bases. Per the germline V gene, CDR1 is SEHNR and CDR2 is FQNEAQ (reference sequence). The length of the CDR3 is 15 residues. Trimming at V came to 1 base and at J to 8 bases, leaving 8 bases not matched to a gene. The CDR3 protein is CASSLVERGGDEQFF. The CDR3 region has the DNA TGTGCCAGCAGCTTAGTCGAGCGGGGAGGGGATGAGCAGTTCTTC.

This clonotype was seen a handful of times. The chain is built from TRBV2 and TRBJ2-5, with D perhaps assigned TRBD1 or TRBD2 (5 bases each). Deletions cut 1 base from V and 2 bases from J, with 5 bases between. The CDR3 has 13 amino acids. Germline CDR1 reads SNHLY; CDR2 reads FYNNEI. The CDR3 spells CASSEGGQETQYF. Written as DNA, the CDR3 is TGTGCCAGCAGTGAAGGGGGGCAAGAGACCCAGTACTTC.

Only a few counts were recorded for this clonotype. The chain joins TRBV20-1 to TRBJ2-7; D unresolved. Germline V gene sequence: CDR1 DFQATT, CDR2 SNEGSKA (reference sequence). The CDR3 runs to 13 residues. V was trimmed by 3 bases and J by 2 bases, leaving 11 bases between them. DNA for the CDR3: TGCAGTGCTAGTTTCAGGTCCACCTACGAGCAGTACTTC. Translation gives CSASFRSTYEQYF.

The chain joins TRBV18 to TRBJ1-1; 8 bases match TRBD1. The CDR3 has 17 amino acids. Germline values: CDR1 KGHSH, CDR2 LQKENI. J lost 2 bases, V lost 1 base, and 9 bases had no gene match. DNA for the CDR3: TGTGCCAGCTCACCACGCCTGGGACAGGCCATTAACACTGAAGCTTTCTTT. Encoded protein: CASSPRLGQAINTEAFF.

At least ten counts were recorded for this clonotype. The rearrangement links TRBV27 to TRBJ1-2; tentatively, D is TRBD1 (6 bases). The CDR3 spans 14 residues. CDR1 and CDR2 (germline): MNHEY, SMNVEV (reference sequence). The V end was cut by 6 bases, the J end by 3 bases, with 14 bases between. The CDR3 sequence is CASRDGGFDYGYTF. In DNA, the CDR3 is TGTGCCAGCAGGGACGGGGGCTTCGACTATGGCTACACCTTC.

The chain recombines TRBV20-1 with TRBJ1-2; no firm D call. Germline V gene sequence: CDR1 DFQATT, CDR2 SNEGSKA (reference sequence). This CDR3 has 12 residues. Trimming took 0 bases from V and 4 from J, leaving 6 bases between them. CDR3 sequence: CSARDGPYGYTF. CDR3 DNA: TGCAGTGCTAGAGATGGACCCTATGGCTACACCTTC.

Details on this clonotype: A much larger clone is a single base away; this may be a read error. Given the absence of the conserved phenylalanine or tryptophan at the CDR3 end, a read error is likely. V gene TRBV4-1 combines with J gene TRBJ2-3, with 8 bases that match TRBD2. V dropped 3 bases and J dropped 7; count of bases not matched to a gene: 3. CDR1 and CDR2 from the germline V gene are MGHRA and YSYEKL. The CDR3 spans 13 residues. The DNA for the CDR3 is TGCGCCAGCAGCCAGGCGGGGGGCTATACGCAGTATTCT. It yields the protein CASSQAGGYTQYS.

This clonotype was detected only a few times. The rearrangement uses TRBV20-1 and TRBJ2-1; 10 bases align to TRBD2. Germline V gene data show CDR1 as DFQATT and CDR2 as SNEGSKA (reference sequence). The trim removed 5 bases at V and 7 bases at J, leaving 5 bases unmatched. The CDR3 has 13 amino acids. This CDR3 reads CSAPASGGNEQFF. DNA for the CDR3: TGCAGTGCTCCGGCTAGCGGGGGAAATGAGCAGTTCTTC.

Comments on this clonotype: At one of its ends the junction is not consistent with the germline gene, which may arise from a read error. The genes are TRBV28 and TRBJ2-1; no reliable D call. Germline values: CDR1 MDHEN, CDR2 SYDVKM. The CDR3 runs to 11 residues. The CDR3 spells CASSLNQARIF. The CDR3 coding sequence is TGTGCCAGCAGTTTAAACCAGGCCCGGATCTTC.

The table lists this clonotype with a count of one. Here the CDR3 reads CSAKSSGSMNTQYF. The CDR3 nucleotides read TGCAGTGCTAAATCTAGCGGGAGTATGAATACGCAGTATTTT. The chain recombines TRBV20-1 with TRBJ2-3; 10 nucleotides align to TRBD2. The junction had 8 bases not matched to a gene; V was cut back by 4 bases and J by 7 bases. This CDR3 comprises 14 residues. CDR1 DFQATT and CDR2 SNEGSKA come from the germline V gene (reference sequence).

The table lists this clonotype with many counts. This chain links TRBV20-1 with TRBJ2-1; D remains unclear. Trimming took off 3 bases at V and 10 bases at J, with 7 bases between the two ends. The CDR3 is made up of 10 amino acids. Per germline, CDR1 DFQATT and CDR2 SNEGSKA (reference sequence). This chain's CDR3 is CSARDEEQFF. For the CDR3, the DNA is TGCAGTGCTAGGGATGAGGAGCAGTTCTTC.

This clonotype is medium-sized. The chain combines TRBV6-1 with TRBJ1-2; D not resolved. The CDR3 runs to 14 residues. V shed 5 bases and J shed 3 bases, with 13 bases lying between them. In germline, CDR1 is MNHNS, CDR2 SASEGT. In DNA, the CDR3 is TGTGCCAGCAGTTCCTTCCCCCGGGACTATGGCTACACCTTC. This translates into CASSSFPRDYGYTF.

V is TRBV29-1 and J is TRBJ2-2; D is perhaps TRBD2 (6 bases). Trimming shortened V by 5 bases and J by 0 bases, and 13 bases separated the two germline ends. Germline V gives CDR1 SQVTM, CDR2 ANQGSEA. The CDR3 is 15 residues long. The CDR3 nucleotides read TGCAGCGTTTCCGCGGGACTCCCGAACACCGGGGAGCTGTTTTTT. This gives the protein CSVSAGLPNTGELFF.

This chain uses TRBV7-3 with TRBJ1-5, with D possibly TRBD1 on 6 matching bases. This CDR3 has 17 amino acids. V was shortened by 2 bases and J by 6 bases, with 20 bases between the two germline ends. In germline, CDR1 is SGHTA, CDR2 FQGTGA. CDR3 sequence: CASSLPPRRGAFQPQHF. The CDR3 bases are TGTGCCAGCAGCTTACCACCCAGGAGGGGGGCATTTCAGCCCCAGCATTTT.